This TCR beta chain came from a study of blood T cells in healthy people across ages. Findings of the study overall: Unsorted PBMCs ruled out conclusive naive versus antigen-experienced comparison.

PCR was performed a second time for roughly 7 to 11 cycles using a sample-barcoded 5' primer and a J-beta primer mix. Every sample produced at least 2.5 million CDR3-containing paired-end reads. TCRdb re-called the 5' RACE reads through MiXCR, storing one row per CDR3 protein. The sample has over 1,500,000 distinct CDR3 sequences, about 49% seen once. Researchers isolated at least 7 million PBMCs per sample. On this clonotype: Its antigen remains unknown.

CDR1 is LGHNA, CDR2 YSLEER, per germline. The trim removed 5 bases at V and 7 bases at J, leaving 9 bases unmatched. The CDR3 covers 15 residues. The receptor's source is a woman aged 40 to 55 in good health. The chain joins TRBV4-3 to TRBJ2-1; 9 bases are a match to TRBD1. The sequenced sample was blood. Here the CDR3 DNA reads TGCGCCAGCAGCGGTCGGGACAGGGAGTTGAATGAGCAGTTCTTC. This translates into CASSGRDRELNEQFF.